Following are 5 T cell receptor beta chains from one sample sequenced in a study of beta chain features in type 1 diabetes. As every portion of the isolated RNA was reverse transcribed, the sequencing read expressed TCRB transcripts. Sequenced by immunoSEQ multiplex PCR; TCRdb stores in-frame clones only, minus some. Here the sample spans about 150,000 clones, approximately 12% being singletons. The source material was central memory CD4+ T cells from blood. The receptors were gathered from a man younger than 35 in good health.

The chain joins TRBV27 to TRBJ1-6, with 8 bases identical to TRBD1. The CDR3 extends over 17 amino acids. Germline CDR1 and CDR2: MNHEY and SMNVEV (reference sequence). Losses at the gene ends were 5 bases for V and 7 bases for J; bases not matched to a gene: 13. The CDR3 protein is CASSTRRTGYANSPLHF. The CDR3 DNA sequence: TGTGCCAGCAGTACAAGGCGGACAGGGTACGCCAATTCACCCCTCCACTTT.

This clone was seen a few times. This sequence joins TRBV2 and TRBJ2-1; possibly TRBD1 for D (5 bases). The CDR3 spans 14 residues. Trimming left V 6 bases short and J 1 base short, with 10 bases between. Germline values: CDR1 SNHLY, CDR2 FYNNEI. CDR3 amino acids: CASRDTRSYNEQFF. The CDR3, as DNA: TGTGCCAGCAGGGACACCAGATCCTACAATGAGCAGTTCTTC.

This clone was seen a few times. The genes are TRBV5-5 and TRBJ2-2, with 9 bases fitting TRBD1. Germline V gives CDR1 SGHKS, CDR2 YYEKEE (reference sequence). The CDR3 length is 15 residues. J was trimmed by 6 bases and V by 3 bases; bases with no gene match: 6. The CDR3 DNA reads as TGTGCCAGCAGCTCCGGGACAGGGAGGGCCGGGGAGCTGTTTTTT. Translation gives CASSSGTGRAGELFF. The whole variable domain, filled in from reference TRBV5-5 and TRBJ2-2, reads DAGVTQSPTHLIKTRGQQVTLRCSPISGHKSVSWYQQVLGQGPQFIFQYYEKEERGRGNFPDRFSARQFPNYSSELNVNALLLGDSALYLCASSSGTGRAGELFFGEGSRLTVL.

This clone was counted only a few times. This chain joins TRBV30 and TRBJ1-4; TRBD1 matches 7 bases. This CDR3 has 16 residues. Germline CDR1 is GTSNPN and CDR2 is SVGIG (reference sequence). V dropped 3 bases and J dropped 8; count of bases not matched to a gene: 15. Written as DNA, the CDR3 is TGTGCCTGGAGCGATCCTCTGGGACAGCTGAACGAAAAACTGTTTTTT. This encodes CAWSDPLGQLNEKLFF.

This rearrangement joins TRBV29-1 to TRBJ2-3; D perhaps matches TRBD1 (6 bases). V was pared by 6 bases and J by 3 bases, with 13 bases between. The CDR3 has 13 residues. The V gene's germline CDR1 is SQVTM and CDR2 ANQGSEA. CDR3 bases: TGCAGCGTCGGACAGACATTAACAGATACGCAGTATTTT. Translating gives CSVGQTLTDTQYF.